Following are 21 T cell receptor beta chains from one sample sequenced in a study of response to subunit inactivated influenza vaccine. MiXCR, applied by TCRdb to the RT-PCR reads, yields one record per CDR3 protein. The table has about 540,000 distinct CDR3 sequences, approximately 24% seen once; the top ten hold around 2.8%. This sample also appeared in a second study, on T cells expressing NK-cell markers. As reported in that work: The cDNA for TCR beta came from 5'RACE template switching with UMIs.

Here the sequenced sample was CD4+ T cells sorted from PBMCs, taken about 13 days after vaccination. The receptors stem from a man in his forties or fifties who received an inactivated influenza vaccine.

Only a few counts were recorded for this clonotype. V and J are TRBV12-3 or TRBV12-4 and TRBJ2-7, with TRBD2 identical over 9 bases. With V trimmed by 6 bases and J by 2 bases, 11 bases remained unmatched. The CDR3 is made up of 16 amino acids. In nucleotides, the CDR3 is TGTGCCAGCAGCTTAATAAGCGGGGGGACAACCTACGAGCAGTACTTC. Its protein is CASSLISGGTTYEQYF.

The V call is TRBV11-1, the J call TRBJ1-4, with D perhaps TRBD1 (5 bases). The CDR3 runs 19 residues. From germline, CDR1 is SGHAT and CDR2 FQDESV (reference sequence). Between the trimmed V and J ends, which lost 0 bases and 0 bases, there was a span of 17 bases. CDR3 sequence (DNA): TGTGCCAGCAGCTTAGCGGGAGGGACCGCAGGAGCAACTAATGAAAAACTGTTTTTT. The encoded protein is CASSLAGGTAGATNEKLFF.

The chain couples TRBV20-1 to TRBJ2-3, with D perhaps matching TRBD2 (5 bases). CDR1 and CDR2 (germline): DFQATT, SNEGSKA (reference sequence). The CDR3 extends over 14 amino acids. V was pared by 6 bases and J by 2 bases, with 15 bases between. The CDR3 reads CSARSSRTTDTQYF. The CDR3, as DNA: TGCAGTGCCAGATCTAGCAGGACCACAGATACGCAGTATTTT.

The genes are TRBV15 and TRBJ1-5; a weak D match, TRBD1 (5 bases). The V gene lost 5 bases and the J gene lost 0 bases, with 14 bases spanning the gap. This CDR3 has 16 residues. Germline V gene data show CDR1 as LNHNV and CDR2 as YYDKDF (reference sequence). CDR3 loop: CATSWGSPASNQPQHF. The CDR3 bases are TGTGCCACCAGCTGGGGGAGTCCCGCTAGCAATCAGCCCCAGCATTTT.

The chain joins TRBV20-1 to TRBJ2-7; D is unresolved. V lost 4 bases and J lost 0, with 10 bases in between. The CDR3 contains 13 residues. CDR1 and CDR2 (germline): DFQATT, SNEGSKA (reference sequence). CDR3 region: CSAKYIGSYEQYF. Here the CDR3 DNA reads TGCAGTGCTAAATACATTGGCTCCTACGAGCAGTACTTC.

The rearrangement uses TRBV28 and TRBJ2-7; D is uncertain. V gave up 6 bases and J gave up 6 bases, with 12 bases separating them. This CDR3 contains 12 residues. In germline, CDR1 is MDHEN, CDR2 SYDVKM. The CDR3 loop reads CASSPPRSEQYF. The CDR3 DNA sequence: TGTGCCAGCAGCCCCCCCAGGAGCGAGCAGTACTTC.

The chain couples TRBV11-2 to TRBJ1-4, with D uncertain. This CDR3 has 13 residues. CDR1 and CDR2 from the germline V gene are SGHAT and FQNNGV. V lost 3 bases to trimming and J lost 7 bases, with 9 bases between them. CDR3 amino acids: CASSFTWGEKLFF. For the CDR3, the DNA is TGTGCCAGCAGCTTCACGTGGGGTGAAAAACTGTTTTTT.

This clonotype turned up a few times. The genes are TRBV10-3 and TRBJ2-5; a possible D gene is TRBD2 (7 bases). The germline V and J ends were trimmed by 6 bases and 4 bases, with 18 bases remaining between them. Germline V CDR1 and CDR2: ENHRY, SYGVKD. The CDR3 runs 15 residues. The CDR3 spells CAIRGGADTGETQYF. In nucleotides, the CDR3 is TGTGCCATCAGGGGGGGGGCGGACACAGGAGAGACCCAGTACTTC.

In its sample, this clonotype was seen a few times. The chain is built from TRBV7-2 and TRBJ2-7; TRBD2 is a possible D gene (6 bases). The CDR3 has 14 amino acids. The germline V and J ends were trimmed by 1 base and 1 base, with 8 bases remaining between them. Per germline, CDR1 SGHTA and CDR2 FQGNSA. The CDR3 sequence: CASSLGEVSYEQYF. The CDR3 DNA reads as TGTGCCAGCAGCTTAGGGGAGGTTTCCTACGAGCAGTACTTC.

This clonotype has ten or more counts. The chain links TRBV12-3 or TRBV12-4 to TRBJ2-7; TRBD1 is a possible D gene (6 bases). The CDR3 loop spans 12 amino acids. V was shortened by 1 base and J by 6 bases, with 7 bases between the two germline ends. CDR3 bases: TGTGCCAGCAGTTTAGGGGGGCTCGAGCAGTACTTC. Its translation: CASSLGGLEQYF.

This chain joins TRBV28 and TRBJ2-3; D tentatively reads TRBD1 or TRBD2 (5 bases each). The CDR3 length is 15 residues. With 6 bases removed from V and 7 bases from J, the gap between germline ends came to 20 bases. From germline, CDR1 is MDHEN and CDR2 SYDVKM. The CDR3 region is CASRLRDRETNTQYF. CDR3 DNA sequence: TGTGCCAGCAGACTCCGGGACCGGGAAACAAATACGCAGTATTTT.

The chain has TRBV20-1 and TRBJ2-5; 11 nucleotides line up with TRBD2. The CDR3 runs 14 residues. V lost 3 bases and J lost 5; bases outside the gene matches: 5. CDR1 and CDR2 from the germline V gene are DFQATT and SNEGSKA (reference sequence). For the CDR3, the DNA is TGCAGTGCTAGCAGACTAGCGGGACGTGAGACCCAGTACTTC. This encodes CSASRLAGRETQYF.

This sequence joins TRBV3-1 and TRBJ2-2; D is possibly TRBD1 (5 bases). This CDR3 is 19 amino acids long. In germline, CDR1 is LGHDT, CDR2 YNNKEL (reference sequence). Trimming shortened V by 4 bases and J by 0 bases, and 21 bases separated the two germline ends. The CDR3, as DNA: TGTGCCAGCAGCCTATCAGGGCAGGGATTTAAACCGAACACCGGGGAGCTGTTTTTT. Amino acids: CASSLSGQGFKPNTGELFF.

The table lists this clonotype with a few counts. The chain couples TRBV12-3 or TRBV12-4 to TRBJ2-4, with unresolved D. The length of the CDR3 is 15 residues. V gave up 2 bases and J gave up 1 base, with 9 bases separating them. As DNA, the CDR3 is TGTGCCAGCAGTTTAAGTCTTGGGGCCAAAAACATTCAGTACTTC. Its protein is CASSLSLGAKNIQYF.

This clonotype came up a few times. The gene calls are TRBV2 and TRBJ1-5, with D hard to call. The CDR3 sequence is 14 residues long. CDR1 is SNHLY, CDR2 FYNNEI, per germline. The V and J ends lost 4 bases and 0 bases respectively, with 7 bases between them. The CDR3 region is CASSAQYSNQPQHF. The CDR3 region has the DNA TGTGCCAGCAGTGCACAGTATAGCAATCAGCCCCAGCATTTT. Full variable domain (missing parts from reference TRBV2 and TRBJ1-5): EPEVTQTPSHQVTQMGQEVILRCVPISNHLYFYWYRQILGQKVEFLVSFYNNEISEKSEIFDDQFSVERPDGSNFTLKIRSTKLEDSAMYFCASSAQYSNQPQHFGDGTRLSIL.

The chain joins TRBV6-1 to TRBJ1-1, with 8 bases identical to TRBD1. The CDR3 is 15 amino acids. The germline gives CDR1 MNHNS, CDR2 SASEGT. J lost 2 bases, V lost 6 bases, and 8 bases had no gene match. CDR3 nucleotides: TGTGCCAGCAGGGCCACAGGGGGTACAAACACTGAAGCTTTCTTT. Its translation is CASRATGGTNTEAFF.

The chain carries TRBV5-1 and TRBJ2-2; maybe TRBD1 (7 bases). The V and J ends lost 4 bases and 6 bases respectively, with 19 bases between them. The CDR3 is 16 amino acids. The germline V gene has CDR1 SGHRS and CDR2 YFSETQ. CDR3 DNA: TGCGCCAGCAGCCCGACGGCCAGGGGGGTTTCCGGGGAGCTGTTTTTT. Amino acids: CASSPTARGVSGELFF.

V and J are TRBV28 and TRBJ1-6; no firm D call. CDR1 and CDR2 from the germline V gene are MDHEN and SYDVKM. Trimming left V 3 bases short and J 15 bases short, with 15 bases between. This CDR3 region has 13 residues. The CDR3 DNA is TGTGCCAGCAGTTTTGCGGAGGTAGCCATCCTCCACTTT. Translated, it gives CASSFAEVAILHF.

J is TRBJ1-5 and V is TRBV20-1; TRBD1 aligns across 7 bases. V gave up 6 bases and J gave up 5 bases; unmatched junction bases: 16. The CDR3 extends over 16 amino acids. Germline V gene lookup returns CDR1 DFQATT and CDR2 SNEGSKA (reference sequence). CDR3 DNA sequence: TGCAGTGCCATAAACCTCGGACAGGCGGATTATCAGCCCCAGCATTTT. Translated: CSAINLGQADYQPQHF.

The sample holds a few counts of this clonotype. The V and J genes are TRBV7-6 and TRBJ2-7, with 7 bases that match TRBD1. The V gene end was trimmed by 1 base and the J gene end by 3 bases; junction bases not matched to a gene: 9. Germline values: CDR1 SGHVS, CDR2 FNYEAQ. The CDR3 has 16 amino acids. CDR3 sequence: CASSLGPRQGNYEQYF. CDR3 DNA: TGTGCCAGCAGCTTAGGGCCGCGACAGGGAAACTACGAGCAGTACTTC.

This clonotype came up a few times. The chain recombines TRBV11-2 with TRBJ2-1, with D possibly being TRBD1 or TRBD2 (5 bases each). CDR1 SGHAT and CDR2 FQNNGV come from the germline V gene. The CDR3 loop spans 14 amino acids. The V end lost 1 base, the J end lost 8 bases, and 12 bases lay between the germline ends. The CDR3 DNA sequence: TGTGCCAGCAGCTTAGTGGTGGGGGTCTATGAGCAGTTCTTC. This codes for CASSLVVGVYEQFF. Complete variable domain (other parts from reference TRBV11-2 and TRBJ2-1): EAGVAQSPRYKIIEKRQSVAFWCNPISGHATLYWYQQILGQGPKLLIQFQNNGVVDDSQLPKDRFSAERLKGVDSTLKIQPAKLEDSAVYLCASSLVVGVYEQFFGPGTRLTVL.